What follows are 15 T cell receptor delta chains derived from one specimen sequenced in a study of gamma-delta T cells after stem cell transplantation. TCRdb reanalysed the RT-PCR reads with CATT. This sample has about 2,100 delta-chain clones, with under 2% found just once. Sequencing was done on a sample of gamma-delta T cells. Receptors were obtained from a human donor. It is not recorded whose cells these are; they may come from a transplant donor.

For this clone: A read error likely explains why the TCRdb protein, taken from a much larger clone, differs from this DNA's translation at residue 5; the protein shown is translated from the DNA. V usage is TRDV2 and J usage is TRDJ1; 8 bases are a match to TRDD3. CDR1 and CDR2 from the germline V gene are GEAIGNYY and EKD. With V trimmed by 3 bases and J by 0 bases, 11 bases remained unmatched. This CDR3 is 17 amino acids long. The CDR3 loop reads CACDAVGILHHTDKLIF. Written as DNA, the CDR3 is TGTGCCTGTGACGCCGTGGGGATACTACACCACACCGATAAACTCATCTTT.

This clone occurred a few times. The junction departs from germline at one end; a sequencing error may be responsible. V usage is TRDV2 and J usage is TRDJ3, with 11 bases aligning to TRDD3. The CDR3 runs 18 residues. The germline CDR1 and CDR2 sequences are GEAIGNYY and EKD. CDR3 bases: TGTGCCTGTGATGAGATGGGGGATACGAGCTGGGACACTCGACAGATGTTTTTC. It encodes CACDEMGDTSWDTRQMFF.

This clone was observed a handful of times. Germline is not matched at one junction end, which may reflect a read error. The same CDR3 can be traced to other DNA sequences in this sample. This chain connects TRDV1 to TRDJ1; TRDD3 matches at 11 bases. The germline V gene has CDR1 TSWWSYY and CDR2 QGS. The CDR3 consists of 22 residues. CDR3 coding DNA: TGTGCCCTTGGGAACGCCCTTTGGGGGATACGCACAAGACCCCGTTACACCGATAAACTCATCTTT. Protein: CALGNALWGIRTRPRYTDKLIF.

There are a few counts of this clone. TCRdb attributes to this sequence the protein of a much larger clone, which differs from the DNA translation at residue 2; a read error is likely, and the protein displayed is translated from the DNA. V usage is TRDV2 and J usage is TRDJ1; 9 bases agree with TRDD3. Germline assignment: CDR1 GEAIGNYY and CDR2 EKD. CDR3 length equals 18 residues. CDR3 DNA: TGTTCCTGTGACACCCTGATGGGGATACGCGGGGACACCGATAAACTCATCTTT. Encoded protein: CSCDTLMGIRGDTDKLIF.

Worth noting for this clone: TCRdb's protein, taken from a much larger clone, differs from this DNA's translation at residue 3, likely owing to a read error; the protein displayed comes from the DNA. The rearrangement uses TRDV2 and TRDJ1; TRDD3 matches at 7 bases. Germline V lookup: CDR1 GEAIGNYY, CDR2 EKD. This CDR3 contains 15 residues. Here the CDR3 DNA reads TGTGCCCGTGATCTTACTGGGGATCGCAAAGATAAACTCATCTTT. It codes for CARDLTGDRKDKLIF.

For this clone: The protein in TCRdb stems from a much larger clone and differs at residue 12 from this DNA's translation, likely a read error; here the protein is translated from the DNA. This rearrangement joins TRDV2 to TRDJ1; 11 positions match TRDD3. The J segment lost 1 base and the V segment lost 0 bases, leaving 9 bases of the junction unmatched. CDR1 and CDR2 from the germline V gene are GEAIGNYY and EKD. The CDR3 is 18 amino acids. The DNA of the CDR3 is TGTGCCTGTGACACCCTGGCTGGGGGATACTATGGCACCGATAAACTCATCTTT. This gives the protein CACDTLAGGYYGTDKLIF.

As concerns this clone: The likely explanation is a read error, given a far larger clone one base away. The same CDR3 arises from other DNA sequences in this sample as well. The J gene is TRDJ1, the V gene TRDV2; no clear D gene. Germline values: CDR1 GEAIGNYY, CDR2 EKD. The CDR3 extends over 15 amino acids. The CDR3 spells CACDTVGMYTDKLIF. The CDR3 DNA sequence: TGCGCCTGTGACACCGTTGGTATGTACACCGATAAACTCATCTTT.

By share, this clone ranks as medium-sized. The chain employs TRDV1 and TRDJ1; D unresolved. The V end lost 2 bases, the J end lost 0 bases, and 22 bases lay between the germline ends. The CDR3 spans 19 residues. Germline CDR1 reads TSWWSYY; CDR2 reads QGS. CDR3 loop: CALGELSYYPYCDTDKLIF. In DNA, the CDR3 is TGTGCTCTTGGGGAATTAAGTTACTACCCGTACTGTGACACCGATAAACTCATCTTT.

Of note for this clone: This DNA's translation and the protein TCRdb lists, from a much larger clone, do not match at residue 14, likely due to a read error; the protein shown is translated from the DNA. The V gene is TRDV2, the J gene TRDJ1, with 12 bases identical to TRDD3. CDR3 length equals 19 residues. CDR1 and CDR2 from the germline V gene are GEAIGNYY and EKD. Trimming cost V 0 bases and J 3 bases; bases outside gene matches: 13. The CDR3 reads CACDTVLGDTESGPDKLIF. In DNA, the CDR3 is TGTGCCTGTGACACCGTACTGGGGGATACTGAGTCCGGCCCCGATAAACTCATCTTT.

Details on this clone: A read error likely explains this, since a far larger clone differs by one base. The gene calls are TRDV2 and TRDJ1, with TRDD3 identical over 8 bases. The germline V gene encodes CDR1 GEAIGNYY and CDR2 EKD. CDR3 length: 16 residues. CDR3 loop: CACGTLGDYDTDKLIF. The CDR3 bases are TGTGCCTGTGGCACCTTGGGGGATTACGACACCGATAAACTCATCTTT.

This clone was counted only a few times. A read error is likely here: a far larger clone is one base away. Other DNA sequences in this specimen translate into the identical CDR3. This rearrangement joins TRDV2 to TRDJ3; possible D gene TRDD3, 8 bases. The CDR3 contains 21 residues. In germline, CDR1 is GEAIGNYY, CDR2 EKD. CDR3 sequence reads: CACDTTGLWGSPSWDTRQMFF. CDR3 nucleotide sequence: TGTGCCTGTGACACCACGGGGCTCTGGGGGAGCCCTTCCTGGGACACCCGGCAGATGTTTTTC.

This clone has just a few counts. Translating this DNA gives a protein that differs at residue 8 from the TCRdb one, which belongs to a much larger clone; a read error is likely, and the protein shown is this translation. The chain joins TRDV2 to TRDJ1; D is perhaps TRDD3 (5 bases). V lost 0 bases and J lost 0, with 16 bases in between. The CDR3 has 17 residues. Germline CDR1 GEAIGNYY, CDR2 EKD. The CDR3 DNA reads TGTGCCTGTGACACCGTTACTAGGGGGCTCTACACCGATAAACTCATCTTT. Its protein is CACDTVTRGLYTDKLIF.

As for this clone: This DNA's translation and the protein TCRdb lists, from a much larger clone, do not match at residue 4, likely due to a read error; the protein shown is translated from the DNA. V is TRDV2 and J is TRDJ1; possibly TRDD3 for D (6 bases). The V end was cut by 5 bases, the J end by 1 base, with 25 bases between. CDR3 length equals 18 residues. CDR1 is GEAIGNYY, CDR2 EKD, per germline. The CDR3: CACVTVEGIAGATDKLIF. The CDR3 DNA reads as TGTGCCTGTGTCACTGTGGAAGGGATAGCGGGGGCCACCGATAAACTCATCTTT.

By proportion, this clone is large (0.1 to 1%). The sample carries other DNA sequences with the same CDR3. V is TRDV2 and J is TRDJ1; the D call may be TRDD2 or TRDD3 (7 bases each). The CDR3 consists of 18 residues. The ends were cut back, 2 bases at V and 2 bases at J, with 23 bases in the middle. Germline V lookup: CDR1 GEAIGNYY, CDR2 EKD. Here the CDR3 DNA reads TGTGCCTGTGACAAGGTTCCTACGGGGGCTGGGGGGACCGATAAACTCATCTTT. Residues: CACDKVPTGAGGTDKLIF.

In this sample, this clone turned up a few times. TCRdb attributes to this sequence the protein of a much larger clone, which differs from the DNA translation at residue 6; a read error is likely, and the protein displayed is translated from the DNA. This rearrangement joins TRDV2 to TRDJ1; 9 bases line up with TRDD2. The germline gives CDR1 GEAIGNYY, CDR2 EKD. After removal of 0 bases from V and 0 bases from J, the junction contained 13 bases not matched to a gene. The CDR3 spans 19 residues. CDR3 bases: TGTGCCTGTGACACCGCCTTCCTACCAGACTGGCCGCACACCGATAAACTCATCTTT. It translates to CACDTAFLPDWPHTDKLIF.